This T cell receptor beta chain was documented in a study of blood T cell repertoires in COVID-19. Original processing methods: By means of reference gene primer amplification, nucleated cell counts were estimated. The protocol was immunoSEQ multiplex PCR, while the TCRdb copy is restricted to in-frame clones and leaves out a portion. Clone size and V and J calls were adopted from that table, with D and trimming inferred from the DNA. The sample gives 120,000 to 150,000 clones, approximately 84% of which show up once; approximately 4.6% is in the top ten. V lost 5 bases to trimming and J lost 4 bases; unmatched junction nucleotides: 5. Germline assignment: CDR1 LNHDA and CDR2 SQIVND (reference sequence). The CDR3 runs 15 residues.

Sequencing input: peripheral blood. The chain combines TRBV19 with TRBJ2-4, with 10 bases lining up with TRBD2. This receptor was taken from a human donor in a cohort sampled during active COVID-19. DNA of the CDR3: TGTGCCAGTAGTCAACGGACTAGCGGTAAAAACATTCAGTACTTC. Its translation is CASSQRTSGKNIQYF.